This T cell receptor (beta chain) appears in the sequencing data of a study of blood T cells in healthy people across ages. This clonotype occurred a few times. Using a J-beta primer mix together with a sample-barcoded 5' primer, a second PCR was run for about 6 to 11 cycles. TCRdb ran MiXCR on the 5' RACE reads and lists one entry per CDR3 protein. This table holds fewer than 800,000 distinct CDR3 sequences, around 25% found once. Trimming stripped 1 base from V and 4 bases from J, with 23 bases between. Germline CDR1 is MDHEN and CDR2 is SYDVKM. The CDR3 sequence is 19 residues long. The same sample was also used in a study of T cells of mothers and their children. That paper notes: It was through the M1S primer of the second PCR that sample barcodes and 2-4 random nucleotides were added. Every mother produced more than 9.5 million TCR beta CDR3 reads, whereas every child provided several million. Related mother-child pairs showed slightly higher but non-significant overlap than unrelated pairs.

Source material: blood. The TCR originated in a boy younger than 18 in good health. The V gene is TRBV28, the J gene TRBJ2-1, with D possibly TRBD2 on 5 matching bases. The CDR3 loop is CASSLLTVAATGNYNEQFF. DNA of the CDR3: TGTGCCAGCAGTTTATTGACCGTGGCTGCGACGGGGAATTACAATGAGCAGTTCTTC.